This T cell receptor beta chain was retrieved from a study of blood T cells in healthy people across ages. The V end was cut by 2 bases, the J end by 2 bases, with 12 bases between. The CDR3 is 15 amino acids. Broader study findings: Strongly correlated with naive T cell percentage was TCR beta diversity.

Next came a second PCR, run for about 6 to 11 cycles, which used a sample-barcoded 5' primer along with a J-beta primer mix. TCRdb used MiXCR to reprocess the 5' RACE reads, holding one entry per CDR3 protein. The repertoire holds around 670,000 distinct CDR3 sequences, with less than 35% as singletons. This clonotype was seen many times. No antigen is known for it. This clonotype was obtained from a woman at least 80 years old in good health. What was sequenced was blood. V and J are TRBV12-3 or TRBV12-4 and TRBJ1-2, with TRBD1 as a possible D gene (5 bases). The CDR3 DNA is TGTGCCAGCAGTTTATCGAGGACATCGAACTATGGCTACACCTTC. As protein: CASSLSRTSNYGYTF.